These 29 T cell receptor beta chains were all obtained from the same sample, sequenced in a study of blood T cells in healthy people across ages (dated by TCRdb to between 2014 and 2017). The method was 5' RACE. Sequencing took place on an Illumina HiSeq 2500. The second PCR ran for about 6 to 12 cycles and used a J-beta primer mix along with a sample-barcoded 5' primer. The public reads were quality trimmed at Q25 with fastp and then assembled into clones with MiXCR by TCRdb, keeping productive beta chains. Here each entry gathers all rows of one CDR3 protein and keeps the most common genes and DNA. Across this sample there are some 760,000 distinct CDR3 sequences, with roughly 25% seen only once. The ten largest clonotypes hold 9.4% of the sample. These sequences were also reported in another study, on T cells of mothers and their children.

The sample comprised blood. Receptor source: a boy aged 10-17 years in good health.

The CDR3 sequence: CASSGERASGTQYF. The CDR3 DNA reads TGCGCCAGCAGCGGAGAACGGGCTTCAGGGACCCAGTACTTC. The chain joins TRBV5-1 to TRBJ2-5; D is uncertain. The CDR3 is 14 amino acids. Between the trimmed V and J ends, which lost 4 bases and 7 bases, there was a span of 17 bases. Germline V CDR1 and CDR2: SGHRS, YFSETQ.

In this sample, this clonotype turned up a few times. This chain uses TRBV5-1 with TRBJ2-5; D call uncertain. The assigned J gene may be wrong: the sequence end matches TRBJ2-7 better. Germline lookup yields CDR1 SGHRS and CDR2 YFSETQ. The CDR3 runs 16 residues. Here the CDR3 reads CASSLSPLEYTYEQYF. The CDR3 region has the DNA TGCGCCAGCAGCTTGTCGCCCCTAGAGTATACCTACGAGCAGTACTTC.

This clonotype was found many times. This sequence joins TRBV6-5 and TRBJ2-2; D uncertain. V was clipped by 2 bases and J by 6 bases, with 1 base between them. Germline CDR1 is MNHEY and CDR2 is SVGAGI. The CDR3 is 11 residues long. The CDR3 nucleotides read TGTGCCAGCAGTTACGCCGGGGAGCTGTTTTTT. The encoded protein is CASSYAGELFF.

This clonotype showed up just once. This sequence joins TRBV6-1 and TRBJ1-1; D is unclear. There are 13 residues in the CDR3. The V gene's germline CDR1 is MNHNS and CDR2 SASEGT. V lost 4 bases and J lost 4, with 10 bases in between. This CDR3 reads CASSGIVATEAFF. CDR3 nucleotide sequence: TGTGCCAGCAGTGGAATTGTAGCCACTGAAGCTTTCTTT.

The chain couples TRBV29-1 to TRBJ2-7; D call uncertain. This CDR3 spans 12 amino acids. CDR1 and CDR2 from the germline V gene are SQVTM and ANQGSEA. V dropped 4 bases and J dropped 2 bases, with 9 bases sitting between them. The CDR3 DNA follows: TGCAGCGTTGTAGGTAGGACCTACGAGCAGTACTTC. This gives the protein CSVVGRTYEQYF.

The chain couples TRBV5-5 to TRBJ2-6, with 10 bases matching TRBD2. The V gene end was trimmed by 4 bases and the J gene end by 3 bases; junction bases not matched to a gene: 10. CDR3 length: 18 amino acids. Germline-derived CDR1 and CDR2 are SGHKS and YYEKEE (reference sequence). CDR3: CASSPGLAGVDGANVLTF. CDR3 coding DNA: TGTGCCAGCAGCCCTGGGCTAGCGGGAGTGGATGGGGCCAACGTCCTGACTTTC.

This clonotype showed up many times. V gene TRBV3-1 combines with J gene TRBJ2-2; D is undetermined. This CDR3 spans 13 amino acids. Per germline, CDR1 LGHDT and CDR2 YNNKEL (reference sequence). V was pared by 1 base and J by 2 bases, with 2 bases between. CDR3 nucleotides: TGTGCCAGCAGCCAAGGAAACACCGGGGAGCTGTTTTTT. It encodes CASSQGNTGELFF.

The chain employs TRBV20-1 and TRBJ1-6; D possibly corresponds to TRBD1 (5 bases). Germline V gene data show CDR1 as DFQATT and CDR2 as SNEGSKA (reference sequence). This CDR3 contains 15 residues. The ends were cut back, 4 bases at V and 6 bases at J, with 16 bases in the middle. The CDR3 nucleotides read TGCAGTGCTACCGAATCCGGGACTAGTAATTCACCCCTCCACTTT. This encodes CSATESGTSNSPLHF.

The chain has TRBV5-1 and TRBJ2-5; 12 bases map to TRBD2. The tail of the sequence fits TRBJ2-1 better, so the J call may be wrong. CDR3 length: 16 amino acids. Looked up from germline, CDR1 is SGHRS and CDR2 is YFSETQ. CDR3 loop: CASSLAPSGGAAEQFF. The CDR3 coding sequence is TGCGCCAGCAGCTTGGCCCCTAGCGGGGGGGCGGCTGAGCAGTTCTTC.

The chain has TRBV20-1 and TRBJ2-1; D possibly matches TRBD1 or TRBD2 (5 bases each). The CDR3 has 15 amino acids. Trimming left V 3 bases short and J 5 bases short, with 17 bases between. The germline V gene encodes CDR1 DFQATT and CDR2 SNEGSKA (reference sequence). CDR3 bases: TGCAGTGCTAGTTTGGGACCCAGACTCGACAATGAGCAGTTCTTC. Translation gives CSASLGPRLDNEQFF.

The chain combines TRBV15 with TRBJ2-5; a weak D match, TRBD1 (7 bases). This CDR3 is 17 amino acids long. Germline CDR1 is LNHNV and CDR2 is YYDKDF (reference sequence). Trimming stripped 3 bases from V and 1 base from J, with 18 bases between. CDR3 region: CATSSGRLRTGQETQYF. DNA for the CDR3: TGTGCCACCAGCAGCGGGAGATTACGGACAGGCCAAGAGACCCAGTACTTC.

This clonotype was picked up a small number of times. This rearrangement joins TRBV29-1 to TRBJ2-5; D is undetermined. The J call may not be correct, given that the DNA end is closer to TRBJ2-1. The CDR3 is 16 amino acids. The V gene's germline CDR1 is SQVTM and CDR2 ANQGSEA. Written as DNA, the CDR3 is TGCAGCGTTGATGGGCTAGACTCACTTCTCTACAATGAGCAGTTCTTC. Translated, it gives CSVDGLDSLLYNEQFF.

The CDR3 here is CASSLDGSDTQYF. The CDR3 DNA reads as TGTGCCAGCAGCTTAGACGGGTCAGATACGCAGTATTTT. The V call is TRBV7-8, the J call TRBJ2-3; D is undetermined. V shed 1 base and J shed 4 bases, with 6 bases lying between them. This CDR3 comprises 13 residues. From germline, CDR1 is SGHVS and CDR2 FQNEAQ.

The chain has TRBV7-2 and TRBJ2-1; 10 nucleotides agree with TRBD2. V lost 3 bases and J lost 9; bases outside the gene matches: 8. Per germline, CDR1 SGHTA and CDR2 FQGNSA. The CDR3 length is 15 residues. The CDR3 reads CASSFLAGAPTEQFF. CDR3 DNA sequence: TGTGCCAGCAGCTTTCTAGCGGGGGCCCCCACTGAGCAGTTCTTC.

The rearrangement joins TRBV5-1 to TRBJ2-1; D call uncertain. Per germline, CDR1 SGHRS and CDR2 YFSETQ. Trimming removed 4 bases from V and 0 bases from J, with 14 bases in between. This CDR3 has 16 residues. The CDR3 region is CASSPSVESSYNEQFF. CDR3 nucleotide sequence: TGCGCCAGCAGCCCTTCGGTGGAGAGCTCCTACAATGAGCAGTTCTTC.

As concerns this clonotype: This may come from a read error, since a much larger clone is one base off. The chain recombines TRBV29-1 with TRBJ2-5; 9 bases match TRBD2. Germline V gene data show CDR1 as SQVTM and CDR2 as ANQGSEA. Germline trimming cut 5 bases from V and 4 bases from J; bases unmatched to any gene: 5. The CDR3 is 13 amino acids. The CDR3 reads CSVLGLALETQYF. In DNA form, the CDR3 reads TGCAGCGTTTTGGGACTAGCCTTAGAGACCCAGTACTTC.

The genes are TRBV20-1 and TRBJ2-7; TRBD1 matches 8 bases. Germline loops: CDR1 DFQATT, CDR2 SNEGSKA (reference sequence). The CDR3 contains 14 residues. The J segment lost 4 bases and the V segment lost 3 bases, leaving 8 bases of the junction unmatched. The chain's CDR3 is CSASWRQGTYEQYF. In nucleotides, the CDR3 is TGCAGTGCTAGCTGGAGACAGGGGACATACGAGCAGTACTTC.

V is TRBV7-9 and J is TRBJ1-4, with D perhaps matching TRBD1 (5 bases). The CDR3 extends over 18 amino acids. CDR1 SEHNR and CDR2 FQNEAQ come from the germline V gene (reference sequence). The V end was cut by 5 bases, the J end by 7 bases, with 26 bases between. The CDR3 region has the DNA TGTGCCAGCAGCCGCGCATGGGCAGGGAGAACAAGTATTGAAAAACTGTTTTTT. It codes for CASSRAWAGRTSIEKLFF.

This clonotype was seen a few times. The V call is TRBV29-1, the J call TRBJ2-5; 8 nucleotides agree with TRBD2. V was clipped by 4 bases and J by 3 bases; unmatched bases: 10. This CDR3 spans 15 amino acids. Germline CDR1 SQVTM, CDR2 ANQGSEA. In DNA, the CDR3 is TGCAGCGTTGGTCGCGGGAGGTCGGGAGAAGAGACCCAGTACTTC. This gives the protein CSVGRGRSGEETQYF.

This clonotype occurred a few times. V gene TRBV6-1 combines with J gene TRBJ2-2, with D maybe TRBD2 (5 bases). The CDR3 totals 13 residues. V was cut by 8 bases and J by 1 base, with 8 bases left in between. The germline V gene has CDR1 MNHNS and CDR2 SASEGT. CDR3 protein: CASGELNTGELFF. The CDR3 DNA reads as TGTGCCAGCGGGGAGTTGAACACCGGGGAGCTGTTTTTT.

This clonotype was observed a few times. V and J are TRBV3-1 and TRBJ2-7; no clear D. V gave up 4 bases and J gave up 5 bases, with 12 bases separating them. Per germline, CDR1 LGHDT and CDR2 YNNKEL (reference sequence). There are 13 residues in the CDR3. The CDR3 sequence: CASSPALRDEQYF. DNA of the CDR3: TGTGCCAGCAGCCCCGCGCTAAGGGACGAGCAGTACTTC.

The CDR3 region is CASSQTTNEKLFF. The CDR3, as DNA: TGTGCCAGCAGTCAGACAACTAATGAAAAACTGTTTTTT. V is TRBV3-1 and J is TRBJ1-4; D is ambiguous. Germline lookup yields CDR1 LGHDT and CDR2 YNNKEL (reference sequence). The ends were cut back, 6 bases at V and 0 bases at J, with 5 bases in the middle. This CDR3 is 13 amino acids long. The complete variable domain, with remaining parts taken from reference TRBV3-1 and TRBJ1-4, reads DTAVSQTPKYLVTQMGNDKSIKCEQNLGHDTMYWYKQDSKKFLKIMFSYNNKELIINETVPNRFSPKSPDKAHLNLHINSLELGDSAVYFCASSQTTNEKLFFGSGTQLSVL.

This clonotype was counted only a few times. This rearrangement joins TRBV7-2 to TRBJ2-7; weak D call: TRBD2 (6 bases). This CDR3 comprises 13 residues. Germline V gene lookup returns CDR1 SGHTA and CDR2 FQGNSA. V lost 8 bases and J 2 bases, leaving 13 bases between the germline ends. CDR3 loop: CASGWSGAYEQYF. The CDR3 nucleotides read TGTGCCAGCGGCTGGTCGGGGGCCTACGAGCAGTACTTC.

A note on this clonotype: Possible read error: a much larger clone is one base away. The chain recombines TRBV6-5 with TRBJ2-5; 13 bases line up with TRBD2. The J call may be mistaken, given a closer DNA end match to TRBJ2-7. The CDR3 sequence is 14 residues long. Germline CDR1 MNHEY, CDR2 SVGAGI. This chain's CDR3 is CASSGLAGDYEQYF. The CDR3, as DNA: TGTGCCAGCAGTGGACTAGCGGGAGACTACGAGCAGTACTTC.

V is TRBV6-6 and J is TRBJ2-7; D might be TRBD2 (5 bases). The CDR3 has 16 residues. CDR1 is MNHNY and CDR2 is SVGAGI in the germline V gene (reference sequence). The ends were cut back, 2 bases at V and 0 bases at J, with 14 bases in the middle. The CDR3: CASSYVPGWGSYEQYF. CDR3 DNA sequence: TGTGCCAGCAGTTACGTCCCGGGATGGGGCTCCTACGAGCAGTACTTC.

In this sample, this clonotype turned up a few times. The genes are TRBV29-1 and TRBJ2-1; 11 bases match TRBD1. J was trimmed by 6 bases and V by 4 bases; bases with no gene match: 2. Germline V lookup: CDR1 SQVTM, CDR2 ANQGSEA. This CDR3 contains 13 residues. CDR3 amino acids: CSVGTGGLNEQFF. In nucleotides, the CDR3 is TGCAGCGTTGGGACAGGGGGCCTCAATGAGCAGTTCTTC.

This clonotype was found once. A read error is possible here, since a much larger clone lies one base away. The chain carries TRBV5-1 and TRBJ2-5; D is undetermined. V lost 1 base to trimming and J lost 1 base, with 8 bases between them. CDR1 is SGHRS and CDR2 is YFSETQ in the germline V gene. CDR3 length: 14 amino acids. CDR3 coding DNA: TGCGCCAGCAGCTTGTTTGGGTTCCAAGAGACCCAGTACTTC. Amino acid sequence: CASSLFGFQETQYF.

The chain has TRBV2 and TRBJ1-2; D remains unclear. V lost 4 bases to trimming and J lost 2 bases, with 8 bases between them. The germline V gene encodes CDR1 SNHLY and CDR2 FYNNEI. This CDR3 contains 13 residues. In DNA, the CDR3 is TGTGCCAGCAGTGTTAACGGCAACTATGGCTACACCTTC. This sequence encodes CASSVNGNYGYTF.

The rearrangement joins TRBV29-1 to TRBJ2-2, with 7 bases lining up with TRBD1. V gave up 5 bases and J gave up 0 bases; unmatched junction bases: 3. This CDR3 comprises 14 residues. CDR1 is SQVTM, CDR2 ANQGSEA, per germline. Written as DNA, the CDR3 is TGCAGCGTTCGAGGGACAGCGAACACCGGGGAGCTGTTTTTT. It specifies CSVRGTANTGELFF.